The 17 T cell receptor beta chains listed next were all sequenced from one sample in a study of T cell repertoires in cytomegalovirus infection. Their recognized antigens are unknown. TCRdb independently ran MiXCR on the reads; one entry per CDR3 protein. The table has 640,000 or so distinct CDR3 sequences, 33% seen once; the top ten hold roughly 18%. The sample here was cultured PBMCs, taken from culture after CMV antigen stimulation. Receptors were obtained from a human donor in good health (CMV status not recorded). Some clones in this sample may be carry-over from other donors' samples.

This chain connects TRBV7-2 to TRBJ2-1; 8 nucleotides align to TRBD2. The CDR3 runs to 18 residues. The trim removed 5 bases at V and 7 bases at J, leaving 19 bases unmatched. CDR1 is SGHTA, CDR2 FQGNSA, per germline. The CDR3 DNA reads TGTGCCAGCAGCCTCCGTAGCACCCGGGAGGGCCCATGGAATGAGCAGTTCTTC. It specifies CASSLRSTREGPWNEQFF.

This clonotype was counted between two and nine times. V gene TRBV20-1 combines with J gene TRBJ2-7, with 9 bases aligning to TRBD2. The CDR3 is made up of 16 amino acids. The germline V gene has CDR1 DFQATT and CDR2 SNEGSKA (reference sequence). Trimming removed 0 bases from V and 1 base from J; junction bases left unmatched: 7. CDR3 protein: CSARDRLAGVSYEQYF. Written as DNA, the CDR3 is TGCAGTGCTAGAGATCGTTTAGCGGGAGTATCCTACGAGCAGTACTTC.

This clonotype occurred many times. This chain connects TRBV7-9 to TRBJ2-7, with D unclear. The CDR3 totals 12 residues. V was cut by 1 base and J by 2 bases, with 3 bases left in between. Germline values: CDR1 SEHNR, CDR2 FQNEAQ (reference sequence). The CDR3 protein is CASSLGTYEQYF. Written as DNA, the CDR3 is TGTGCCAGCAGCTTAGGGACCTACGAGCAGTACTTC.

The J gene is TRBJ1-4, the V gene TRBV20-1; D gene ambiguous. V was shortened by 1 base and J by 2 bases, with 5 bases between the two germline ends. The CDR3 sequence is 13 residues long. CDR1 DFQATT and CDR2 SNEGSKA come from the germline V gene (reference sequence). The CDR3 loop reads CSARVHTNEKLFF. CDR3 sequence (DNA): TGCAGTGCTAGAGTTCATACTAATGAAAAACTGTTTTTT.

The chain combines TRBV4-1 with TRBJ1-4; D is ambiguous. CDR1 and CDR2 (germline): MGHRA, YSYEKL. The ends were cut back, 0 bases at V and 0 bases at J, with 8 bases in the middle. This CDR3 is 16 amino acids long. CDR3 DNA: TGCGCCAGCAGCCAAGATTATGTGACAACTAATGAAAAACTGTTTTTT. This encodes CASSQDYVTTNEKLFF.

This clonotype was seen repeatedly, ten times or more. The gene calls are TRBV19 and TRBJ2-6; no clear D. Between the trimmed V and J ends, which lost 9 bases and 4 bases, there was a span of 13 bases. This CDR3 comprises 14 residues. Germline V CDR1 and CDR2: LNHDA, SQIVND (reference sequence). CDR3 residues: CASSISSGANVLTF. The CDR3 bases are TGTGCCAGCAGCATATCGTCCGGGGCCAACGTCCTGACTTTC.

V and J are TRBV7-2 and TRBJ2-1; D gene unclear. The CDR3 consists of 13 residues. From germline, CDR1 is SGHTA and CDR2 FQGNSA. The ends were cut back, 4 bases at V and 10 bases at J, with 14 bases in the middle. CDR3 bases: TGTGCCAGCAGCTCCCCCCGACCCAGCGAGCAGTTCTTC. It is translated as CASSSPRPSEQFF.

The genes are TRBV20-1 and TRBJ1-5; weak D call: TRBD1 (6 bases). The CDR3 extends over 14 amino acids. Germline CDR1 and CDR2: DFQATT and SNEGSKA (reference sequence). Between the trimmed V and J ends, which lost 3 bases and 3 bases, there was a span of 12 bases. CDR3 in amino acids: CSARRGSVNQPQHF. The CDR3, as DNA: TGCAGTGCTAGGAGGGGGAGTGTCAATCAGCCCCAGCATTTT.

The chain is built from TRBV4-1 and TRBJ2-1; 12 bases fit TRBD2. CDR3 length: 16 amino acids. Trimming removed 2 bases from V and 6 bases from J; junction bases left unmatched: 5. Germline V CDR1 and CDR2: MGHRA, YSYEKL. This CDR3 is CASSQLAGGLGNEQFF. The CDR3 nucleotides read TGCGCCAGCAGCCAACTAGCGGGGGGGCTGGGCAATGAGCAGTTCTTC.

V gene TRBV7-9 combines with J gene TRBJ2-1, with TRBD2 matching over 14 bases. V was pared by 3 bases and J by 10 bases, with 2 bases of the junction left unmatched. There are 14 residues in the CDR3. Germline loops: CDR1 SEHNR, CDR2 FQNEAQ (reference sequence). This CDR3 is CASSLGLAGAEQFF. The CDR3 nucleotides read TGTGCCAGCAGCTTGGGACTAGCGGGAGCCGAGCAGTTCTTC. The full variable domain, in which reference TRBV7-9 and TRBJ2-1 provide the parts outside the CDR3, is DTGVSQNPRHKITKRGQNVTFRCDPISEHNRLYWYRQTLGQGPEFLTYFQNEAQLEKSRLLSDRFSAERPKGSFSTLEIQRTEQGDSAMYLCASSLGLAGAEQFFGPGTRLTVL.

The sample holds a few counts of this clonotype. The chain couples TRBV7-9 to TRBJ2-1; the D gene is possibly TRBD1 (6 bases). Germline values: CDR1 SEHNR, CDR2 FQNEAQ (reference sequence). The CDR3 consists of 21 residues. V lost 3 bases, J lost 2 bases, and 29 bases lay in between. DNA of the CDR3: TGTGCCAGCAGCTTGCCCGGATGGCGAGGGACAAACTTAAGCCCCTACAATGAGCAGTTCTTC. It yields the protein CASSLPGWRGTNLSPYNEQFF.

The V call is TRBV5-1, the J call TRBJ1-2; 11 bases agree with TRBD1. V lost 4 bases to trimming and J lost 8 bases; unmatched junction nucleotides: 7. Germline-derived CDR1 and CDR2 are SGHRS and YFSETQ. The CDR3 is 14 residues long. In nucleotides, the CDR3 is TGCGCCAGCAGCCGGGACAGGGGGGTCGACGGCTACACCTTC. Protein sequence: CASSRDRGVDGYTF.

The CDR3 sequence: CSARDQLAGFFTQYF. CDR3 sequence (DNA): TGCAGTGCTAGAGATCAGCTAGCGGGGTTCTTTACGCAGTATTTT. The chain has TRBV20-1 and TRBJ2-3, with 9 bases aligning to TRBD2. J was trimmed by 8 bases and V by 0 bases; bases with no gene match: 9. In germline, CDR1 is DFQATT, CDR2 SNEGSKA (reference sequence). The CDR3 loop spans 15 amino acids.

V usage is TRBV2 and J usage is TRBJ1-2, with 9 bases aligning to TRBD1. V dropped 7 bases and J dropped 6; count of bases not matched to a gene: 3. Germline V gene lookup returns CDR1 SNHLY and CDR2 FYNNEI. CDR3 length: 12 residues. As DNA, the CDR3 is TGTGCCAGCACGTGGACAGGGGATGGCTACACCTTC. This sequence encodes CASTWTGDGYTF.

The V gene is TRBV7-2, the J gene TRBJ2-3, with 7 nucleotides matching TRBD2. Germline loops: CDR1 SGHTA, CDR2 FQGNSA. The CDR3 spans 15 residues. The junction had 14 bases not matched to a gene; V was cut back by 6 bases and J by 8 bases. DNA for the CDR3: TGTGCCAGCAGGGCGGCGGGAGATCGGGGAGGTACGCAGTATTTT. The encoded protein is CASRAAGDRGGTQYF.

The V and J genes are TRBV19 and TRBJ1-1, with a tentative D call TRBD1 (6 bases). The ends were cut back, 7 bases at V and 0 bases at J, with 12 bases in the middle. This CDR3 is 14 amino acids long. The germline V gene encodes CDR1 LNHDA and CDR2 SQIVND (reference sequence). The CDR3 here is CASTQGLMNTEAFF. The DNA of the CDR3 is TGTGCCAGTACTCAGGGGTTAATGAACACTGAAGCTTTCTTT. The full variable domain, in which reference TRBV19 and TRBJ1-1 provide the parts outside the CDR3, is DGGITQSPKYLFRKEGQNVTLSCEQNLNHDAMYWYRQDPGQGLRLIYYSQIVNDFQKGDIAEGYSVSREKKESFPLTVTSAQKNPTAFYLCASTQGLMNTEAFFGQGTRLTVV.

The chain uses TRBV14 and TRBJ1-1; 8 positions agree with TRBD1. This CDR3 is built from 16 residues. The germline gives CDR1 SGHDN, CDR2 FVKESK. The junction had 8 bases not matched to a gene; V was cut back by 4 bases and J by 1 base. The CDR3 nucleotides read TGTGCCAGCAGCCCTTGGGTCGGACAGGGGAACACTGAAGCTTTCTTT. Its translation: CASSPWVGQGNTEAFF.